These 10 T cell receptor beta chains were sequenced from one sample in a study of T cells after yellow fever vaccination. TCRdb re-called the 5' RACE reads through MiXCR, storing one row per CDR3 protein. The table shows some 290,000 distinct CDR3 sequences, with around 11% occurring only once. The input for sequencing was CD4+ T cells sorted from PBMCs, taken 45 days after the yellow fever booster vaccination. Every receptor here comes from a man between 18 and 29 years old who received the YFV17D yellow fever vaccine.

The rearrangement links TRBV21-1 to TRBJ1-3; whether TRBD1, the table's D call, matches the DNA was not checked. TRBV21-1 is annotated as a pseudogene. The CDR3 extends over 17 amino acids. This CDR3 reads CASSKRHRESSGNTIYF. The CDR3 DNA sequence: TGTGCCAGCAGCAAAAGGCACAGGGAGAGCTCTGGAAACACCATATATTTT.

This clonotype occurred a few times. The rearrangement uses TRBV9 and TRBJ2-5, with D uncertain. The CDR3 spans 13 residues. With 7 bases removed from V and 3 bases from J, the gap between germline ends came to 13 bases. Germline CDR1 is SGDLS and CDR2 is YYNGEE. The CDR3 sequence: CASARSWEETQYF. Here the CDR3 DNA reads TGTGCCAGCGCCCGGAGTTGGGAAGAGACCCAGTACTTC.

In this sample, this clonotype turned up a few times. The chain couples TRBV7-9 to TRBJ2-6; tentative D call: TRBD2 (6 bases). CDR1 is SEHNR, CDR2 FQNEAQ, per germline (reference sequence). V was clipped by 1 base and J by 4 bases, with 14 bases between them. The CDR3 covers 17 residues. Here the CDR3 reads CASSLVAGNSGANVLTF. The CDR3 DNA reads TGTGCCAGCAGCTTAGTGGCGGGGAACTCCGGGGCCAACGTCCTGACTTTC. The full variable domain, completed using reference TRBV7-9 and TRBJ2-6, is DTGVSQNPRHKITKRGQNVTFRCDPISEHNRLYWYRQTLGQGPEFLTYFQNEAQLEKSRLLSDRFSAERPKGSFSTLEIQRTEQGDSAMYLCASSLVAGNSGANVLTFGAGSRLTVL.

There are a few counts of this clonotype. V usage is TRBV19 and J usage is TRBJ2-2, with TRBD1 matching over 7 bases. Germline V CDR1 and CDR2: LNHDA, SQIVND (reference sequence). Unmatched junction bases numbered 7, after V lost 6 bases and J lost 3 bases. The CDR3 has 15 amino acids. The CDR3 coding sequence is TGTGCCAGTAGACCAGGGACAGTCGACACCGGGGAGCTGTTTTTT. It translates to CASRPGTVDTGELFF.

This clonotype was seen a few times. V is TRBV20-1 and J is TRBJ1-5, with a possible D match to TRBD1 (5 bases). The CDR3 is 15 amino acids. CDR1 DFQATT and CDR2 SNEGSKA come from the germline V gene (reference sequence). Trimming left V 2 bases short and J 3 bases short, with 14 bases between. DNA of the CDR3: TGCAGTGCTAGACCCACTCGACAGCCCAATCAGCCCCAGCATTTT. Its protein product is CSARPTRQPNQPQHF.

The J gene is TRBJ2-5, the V gene TRBV24-1, with D perhaps assigned TRBD1 or TRBD2 (6 bases each). V shed 5 bases and J shed 1 base, with 13 bases lying between them. CDR1 is KGHDR and CDR2 is SFDVKD in the germline V gene. This CDR3 has 15 amino acids. CDR3 loop: CATSAKKGGQETQYF. In nucleotides, the CDR3 is TGTGCCACCAGTGCAAAGAAGGGGGGCCAAGAGACCCAGTACTTC.

This clonotype was found a few times. The V gene is TRBV25-1, the J gene TRBJ2-3; no reliable D call. The CDR3 has 14 amino acids. The V end was cut by 1 base, the J end by 6 bases, with 11 bases between. Germline assignment: CDR1 MGHDK and CDR2 SYGVNS. DNA for the CDR3: TGTGCCAGCAGTGAATCTGGAGCGCGGGATACGCAGTATTTT. This encodes CASSESGARDTQYF.

This chain uses TRBV19 with TRBJ2-3; 8 bases align to TRBD2. The germline CDR1 and CDR2 sequences are LNHDA and SQIVND (reference sequence). With 5 bases clipped from V and 1 base from J, the junction kept 5 bases outside the gene matches. The CDR3 contains 15 residues. CDR3 bases: TGTGCCAGTAGTTATTTCGGGGGGGGCACAGATACGCAGTATTTT. Residues: CASSYFGGGTDTQYF.

V usage is TRBV4-1 and J usage is TRBJ2-7; the D is unclear. This CDR3 comprises 16 residues. Per the germline V gene, CDR1 is MGHRA and CDR2 is YSYEKL. Trimming pared 3 bases from V and 5 bases from J, leaving 20 bases between. CDR3 nucleotide sequence: TGCGCCAGCAGCCACCTCCTAGGGAAGGGAACCCACGAGCAGTACTTC. It yields the protein CASSHLLGKGTHEQYF.

This clonotype was detected many times. This chain connects TRBV5-4 to TRBJ1-1, with unresolved D. CDR3 size: 16 residues. The germline V gene has CDR1 SGHNT and CDR2 YYREEE (reference sequence). Trimming removed 4 bases at V and 1 base at J, with 17 bases between. The CDR3 DNA is TGTGCCAGCAGCCGTTTCGACCGCGTTACGAACACTGAAGCTTTCTTT. It translates to CASSRFDRVTNTEAFF.